The rows below give T cell receptor beta chains drawn from one sample of a study of blood T cell repertoires in COVID-19. Profiled with immunoSEQ multiplex PCR; TCRdb holds only in-frame clones, not every one. Seen here are tens of thousands of clones, 87% observed once, and the top ten hold more than 20%. Sequenced: peripheral blood. The source is a woman of 80 years or more with COVID-19, enrolled during active disease. Both conserved end residues are part of each CDR3. The D gene is left open where the match is weak. The listing skips clone size in some rows; elsewhere it reads once, few, many or a size class.

clone_size | d_call | j_call | v_call | cdr3_aa | cdr3_nt
- | TRBD1 | TRBJ1-2 | TRBV11-2 | CASSLGDRTPSGYTF | TGTGCCAGCAGCTTAGGGGACAGGACACCCTCTGGCTACACCTTC
- | TRBD2 | TRBJ2-4 | TRBV19 | CASSISHGGAKNIQYF | TGTGCCAGTAGTATAAGTCACGGGGGGGCCAAAAACATTCAGTACTTC
- | - | TRBJ1-1 | TRBV29-1 | CSVDNTGLGTEAFF | TGCAGCGTTGATAACACAGGGTTAGGCACTGAAGCTTTCTTT
- | - | TRBJ1-2 | TRBV7-9 | CASSLQGLKYGYTF | TGTGCCAGCAGCTTGCAGGGACTAAAATACGGCTACACCTTC
- | TRBD1 | TRBJ2-7 | TRBV19 | CASSIIPGQSSYEQYF | TGTGCCAGTAGTATAATACCGGGACAGAGCTCCTACGAGCAGTACTTC
- | TRBD1 | TRBJ1-1 | TRBV18 | CASSPTGERTEAFF | TGTGCCAGCTCACCCACAGGGGAACGAACTGAAGCTTTCTTT
once | - | TRBJ2-3 | TRBV7-2 | CASTPTTDTQYF | TGTGCCAGCACCCCCACTACCGATACGCAGTATTTT
- | TRBD2 | TRBJ2-6 | TRBV6-1 | CASSERGAGANVLTF | TGTGCCAGCAGTGAACGGGGGGCTGGGGCCAACGTCCTGACTTTC
few | - | TRBJ1-6 | TRBV6-5 | CASTADITTGSPLHF | TGTGCCAGCACCGCCGACATTACAACCGGTTCACCCCTCCACTTT
- | TRBD1 | TRBJ2-7 | TRBV19 | CASSLIQGSEQYF | TGTGCCAGTAGCCTAATACAGGGGAGCGAGCAGTACTTC
once | - | TRBJ1-5 | TRBV6-1 | CASSEANEAQPQHF | TGTGCCAGCAGTGAAGCGAACGAAGCTCAGCCCCAGCATTTT
- | TRBD1 | TRBJ1-2 | TRBV5-1 | CASSLTSGQHYGYTF | TGCGCCAGCAGCCTGACCTCGGGACAGCACTATGGCTACACCTTC
- | - | TRBJ2-1 | TRBV25-1 | CASSGQVPYNEQFF | TGTGCCAGCAGTGGACAGGTACCCTACAATGAGCAGTTCTTC
- | - | TRBJ1-2 | TRBV10-3 | CAIRVELAGDGYGYTF | TGTGCCATCAGGGTCGAGCTAGCCGGAGACGGCTATGGCTACACCTTC
- | TRBD1 | TRBJ2-5 | TRBV3-1/TRBV3-2 | CASSQPGQGPETQYF | TGTGCCAGCAGCCAACCGGGACAGGGCCCTGAGACCCAGTACTTC
few | TRBD1 | TRBJ2-7 | TRBV5-1 | CASSPFPMTGGSYEQYF | TGCGCCAGCAGCCCATTCCCGATGACAGGGGGATCCTACGAGCAGTACTTC
- | - | TRBJ2-1 | TRBV27 | CASSLSILSSYNEQFF | TGTGCCAGCAGTTTATCGATACTCTCGTCCTACAATGAGCAGTTCTTC
- | - | TRBJ1-2 | TRBV6-5 | CASRRGSSYGYTF | TGTGCCAGCAGAAGAGGGAGTTCCTATGGCTACACCTTC
- | - | TRBJ1-1 | TRBV11-2 | CASSLDTGAEAFF | TGTGCCAGCAGCTTAGATACCGGGGCTGAAGCTTTCTTT
- | TRBD1 | TRBJ1-1 | TRBV18 | CASSPQGENTEAFF | TGTGCCAGCTCACCCCAGGGGGAGAACACTGAAGCTTTCTTT
once | - | TRBJ1-1 | TRBV30 | CAWSLGGYTEAFF | TGTGCCTGGAGCCTCGGGGGTTATACTGAAGCTTTCTTT
- | TRBD1 | TRBJ1-1 | TRBV5-4 | CASSPGQGRAGTEAFF | TGTGCCAGCAGCCCAGGACAGGGCCGGGCAGGAACTGAAGCTTTCTTT
- | - | TRBJ1-2 | TRBV2 | CASRSGINYGYTF | TGTGCCAGCAGGTCAGGGATCAACTATGGCTACACCTTC
- | - | TRBJ1-2 | TRBV6-4 | CASSDSAGSRSVGYTF | TGTGCCAGCAGTGACTCAGCAGGGTCCAGGTCGGTTGGCTACACCTTC
once | TRBD1 | TRBJ2-3 | TRBV29-1 | CSVEPAGGIDTQYF | TGCAGCGTTGAGCCGGCAGGGGGCATAGATACGCAGTATTTT
- | - | TRBJ2-5 | TRBV6-2/TRBV6-3 | CASSYGGKGQETQYF | TGTGCCAGCAGTTACGGGGGGAAGGGCCAAGAGACCCAGTACTTC
- | - | TRBJ2-7 | TRBV6-2/TRBV6-3 | CASSYYRGATYEQYF | TGTGCCAGCAGTTACTATCGGGGGGCGACCTACGAGCAGTACTTC
- | TRBD1 | TRBJ1-6 | TRBV10-3 | CAIRGTGLNSPLHF | TGTGCCATCAGGGGGACAGGGCTTAATTCACCCCTCCACTTT
- | - | TRBJ1-1 | TRBV7-8 | CASSSREVSVEAFF | TGTGCCAGCAGTAGTCGGGAAGTAAGCGTTGAAGCTTTCTTT
- | - | TRBJ2-5 | TRBV7-2 | CASSLGQGGLKTQYF | TGTGCCAGCAGCCTTGGCCAGGGGGGTTTAAAGACCCAGTACTTC
once | - | TRBJ1-5 | TRBV6-5 | CASSPVGSSNQPQHF | TGTGCCAGCAGTCCTGTCGGGAGTAGCAATCAGCCCCAGCATTTT
few | TRBD1 | TRBJ1-2 | TRBV3-1/TRBV3-2 | CASRTTGALTF | TGTGCCAGCAGAACTACAGGGGCCCTCACCTTC
- | - | TRBJ2-6 | TRBV7-8 | CASSLVGTSGANVLTF | TGTGCCAGCAGCTTAGTGGGGACATCTGGGGCCAACGTCCTGACTTTC
- | TRBD2 | TRBJ2-3 | TRBV7-2 | CASRKGLETDTQYF | TGTGCCAGCAGAAAGGGACTAGAAACAGATACGCAGTATTTT
few | TRBD1 | TRBJ1-2 | TRBV4-1 | CASSQERGLGYTF | TGCGCCAGCAGCCAAGAGAGGGGGCTTGGCTACACCTTC
- | TRBD1 | TRBJ1-1 | TRBV5-1 | CASSLEGQGDEAFF | TGCGCCAGCAGCTTGGAAGGCCAGGGGGATGAAGCTTTCTTT
- | - | TRBJ1-2 | TRBV2 | CASSREDGYTF | TGTGCCAGCAGTAGAGAGGATGGCTACACCTTC
- | - | TRBJ2-2 | TRBV3-1/TRBV3-2 | CASTTGTNTGELFF | TGTGCCAGCACCACCGGGACTAACACCGGGGAGCTGTTTTTT
- | - | TRBJ2-5 | TRBV10-1 | CASSESTAQETQYF | TGCGCCAGCAGTGAGTCGACAGCCCAAGAGACCCAGTACTTC
medium-sized | - | TRBJ1-1 | TRBV6-5 | CASSYARAGPEAFF | TGTGCCAGCAGTTACGCGAGGGCAGGCCCTGAAGCTTTCTTT
- | TRBD1 | TRBJ1-2 | TRBV27 | CASSSRQGLGGYTF | TGTGCCAGCAGTTCTCGACAGGGTTTGGGTGGCTACACCTTC
few | - | TRBJ1-1 | TRBV7-3 | CASSLKGGFGTEAFF | TGTGCCAGCAGCTTAAAGGGGGGGTTTGGTACTGAAGCTTTCTTT
- | TRBD2 | TRBJ2-7 | TRBV7-9 | CASSLGVSGDYEQYF | TGTGCCAGCAGCTTAGGGGTTAGCGGGGATTACGAGCAGTACTTC
- | - | TRBJ1-2 | TRBV4-2 | CASSQKAGYEGGYTF | TGTGCCAGCAGCCAGAAGGCGGGGTATGAGGGTGGCTACACCTTC
- | TRBD1 | TRBJ1-5 | TRBV19 | CASSIATGSNQPQHF | TGTGCCAGTAGTATTGCGACAGGGAGCAATCAGCCCCAGCATTTT
- | - | TRBJ2-2 | TRBV5-1 | CASSLTIGGGVTGELFF | TGCGCCAGCAGCTTGACAATCGGTGGCGGGGTCACCGGGGAGCTGTTTTTT
- | - | TRBJ1-1 | TRBV5-5 | CASSLRGTGTEAFF | TGTGCCAGCAGCTTGCGGGGGACGGGCACTGAAGCTTTCTTT
once | TRBD1 | TRBJ1-5 | TRBV27 | CASRPGQPEGPQHF | TGTGCCAGCCGCCCGGGACAGCCCGAAGGGCCCCAGCATTTT
- | TRBD1 | TRBJ2-5 | TRBV12-5 | CASGIQGYQETQYF | TGTGCTAGTGGTATACAGGGGTATCAAGAGACCCAGTACTTC
- | - | TRBJ2-5 | TRBV7-2 | CASSWTASLETQYF | TGTGCCAGCAGCTGGACAGCTTCACTGGAGACCCAGTACTTC
- | - | TRBJ2-3 | TRBV24-1 | CATSDPDWPSTQYF | TGTGCCACCAGTGACCCAGACTGGCCCAGCACGCAGTATTTT
- | TRBD2 | TRBJ2-3 | TRBV4-1 | CASSPQNSLTSGVTDTQYF | TGCGCCAGCAGCCCCCAAAACAGTTTGACTAGCGGGGTCACAGATACGCAGTATTTT
- | - | TRBJ2-5 | TRBV3-1/TRBV3-2 | CASSQGGTQYF | TGTGCCAGCAGCCAGGGAGGGACCCAGTACTTC